This T cell receptor (beta chain) was documented in a study of molecular identifiers for immune sequencing clone quantification. CDR1 is SEHNR and CDR2 is FQNEAQ in the germline V gene (reference sequence). The CDR3 covers 13 residues. The V gene lost 0 bases and the J gene lost 2 bases, with 5 bases spanning the gap. Study-level points and caveats: Researchers reportedly could pick up spiked Jurkat TCR RNA from one cell mixed into one million naive cells.

This clonotype was observed many times. Antigen unknown. MiXCR, applied by TCRdb to the PCR reads, yields one record per CDR3 protein. The data contain roughly 86,000 distinct CDR3 sequences, about 20% of them seen just once; the ten biggest clones take up around 0.91%. The receptor comes from a human donor in good health. Some libraries in this study had Jurkat cell RNA spiked in. Specimen: naive CD8+ T cells from blood, with Jurkat cell RNA spiked in. Subset reported: FACS-sorted CD8+CD4-CCR7+CD45RA+ naive T cells. The chain carries TRBV7-9 and TRBJ2-7, with D perhaps TRBD2 (5 bases). The CDR3 region is CASSLAGTYEQYF. CDR3 coding DNA: TGTGCCAGCAGCTTAGCCGGGACCTACGAGCAGTACTTC.